These 23 T cell receptor beta chains originate from one sample sequenced in a study of blood T cells in healthy people across ages. Sample-barcoded 5' priming and a J-beta primer mix drove a second PCR of roughly 6 to 12 cycles. TCRdb independently ran MiXCR on the 5' RACE reads; one entry per CDR3 protein. The table shows about 760,000 distinct CDR3 sequences, with around a quarter occurring only once. These sequences were also reported in another study, on T cells of mothers and their children.

The sequencing sample was made of blood. The source of these receptors is a boy aged 5-17 years in good health.

This clonotype was seen a single time. The chain uses TRBV20-1 and TRBJ2-7, with D uncertain. Germline V gene lookup returns CDR1 DFQATT and CDR2 SNEGSKA (reference sequence). The CDR3 spans 13 residues. V gave up 0 bases and J gave up 2 bases, with 8 bases separating them. CDR3 protein: CSARDPQTYEQYF. DNA of the CDR3: TGCAGTGCTAGAGACCCGCAGACCTACGAGCAGTACTTC.

This clonotype was detected a few times. The genes are TRBV7-9 and TRBJ2-7; D gene ambiguous. The CDR3 has 15 residues. Germline V gene lookup returns CDR1 SEHNR and CDR2 FQNEAQ (reference sequence). V shed 2 bases and J shed 1 base, with 12 bases lying between them. CDR3 sequence reads: CASSLTGMESYEQYF. CDR3 nucleotides: TGTGCCAGCAGCTTAACGGGTATGGAGTCCTACGAGCAGTACTTC.

This clonotype was counted only a few times. V usage is TRBV20-1 and J usage is TRBJ2-1; a weak D match, TRBD1 (5 bases). The DNA end favors TRBJ2-7, so the J call may be wrong. The CDR3 contains 16 residues. The germline CDR1 and CDR2 sequences are DFQATT and SNEGSKA (reference sequence). CDR3 DNA sequence: TGCAGTGCTAGAGATCTTGTCAAGGGGTTCGCTTACGAGCAGTACTTC. Translation gives CSARDLVKGFAYEQYF.

This clonotype was seen a few times. The chain recombines TRBV6-2 or TRBV6-3 with TRBJ2-5, with a weak D call TRBD2 (5 bases). V lost 5 bases and J lost 10, with 23 bases in between. Germline assignment: CDR1 MNHEY and CDR2 SVGEGT. The CDR3 has 15 residues. DNA of the CDR3: TGTGCCAGCAGTCCCCTTGAGAGGGTCCCTCCTCACCAGTACTTC. Translating gives CASSPLERVPPHQYF.

In this sample, this clonotype turned up a few times. V usage is TRBV20-1 and J usage is TRBJ2-3; D is undetermined. The V gene lost 7 bases and the J gene lost 1 base, with 9 bases spanning the gap. CDR1 DFQATT and CDR2 SNEGSKA come from the germline V gene (reference sequence). The CDR3 covers 12 residues. The chain's CDR3 is CSVGARTDTQYF. The CDR3 DNA reads as TGCAGTGTTGGAGCGCGCACAGATACGCAGTATTTT.

For this clonotype: One end of the junction does not line up with germline, which may come from a read error. The rearrangement joins TRBV4-3 to TRBJ1-3; D remains ambiguous. CDR1 is LGHNA, CDR2 YSLEER, per germline. The CDR3 sequence is 14 residues long. CDR3 sequence: CACSQGGTGNTIYF. The CDR3, as DNA: TGCGCCTGCAGCCAAGGAGGTACTGGAAACACCATATATTTT.

This clonotype has ten or more counts. This chain connects TRBV20-1 to TRBJ2-5; the D gene is possibly TRBD2 (7 bases). Germline V gene lookup returns CDR1 DFQATT and CDR2 SNEGSKA (reference sequence). The V and J ends lost 3 bases and 5 bases respectively, with 16 bases between them. The CDR3 consists of 14 residues. The CDR3 sequence is CSARAGAGFETQYF. The CDR3, as DNA: TGCAGTGCTAGGGCGGGGGCAGGGTTCGAGACCCAGTACTTC.

The rearrangement links TRBV6-5 to TRBJ2-5, with D possibly matching TRBD2 (5 bases). The germline V gene encodes CDR1 MNHEY and CDR2 SVGAGI. V was pared by 2 bases and J by 8 bases, with 18 bases between. The CDR3 runs 15 residues. The CDR3 reads CASSYDPQPTSTQYF. As DNA, the CDR3 is TGTGCCAGCAGTTACGACCCTCAACCCACTAGTACCCAGTACTTC.

The gene calls are TRBV7-9 and TRBJ2-7; maybe TRBD1 (6 bases). V was trimmed by 4 bases and J by 2 bases, leaving 12 bases between them. The germline gives CDR1 SEHNR, CDR2 FQNEAQ (reference sequence). The CDR3 spans 14 residues. The CDR3 protein is CASSSGTLTYEQYF. CDR3 DNA: TGTGCCAGCAGCTCAGGGACACTTACCTACGAGCAGTACTTC.

This clonotype has more than one count but fewer than ten. The CDR3 DNA sequence: TGTGCCAGCAGCTTTTATATCGGGCAGGGTTCACACGAGCAGTACTTC. This gives the protein CASSFYIGQGSHEQYF. J is TRBJ2-5 and V is TRBV7-8, with D possibly being TRBD1 (5 bases). The closer fit of TRBJ2-7 to the DNA end suggests the J call may be wrong. The CDR3 extends over 16 amino acids. Germline V CDR1 and CDR2: SGHVS, FQNEAQ.

This clonotype was observed a few times. The chain uses TRBV29-1 and TRBJ2-5; no clear D gene. There are 12 residues in the CDR3. V was pared by 1 base and J by 2 bases, with 5 bases between. In germline, CDR1 is SQVTM, CDR2 ANQGSEA. The CDR3 DNA sequence: TGCAGCGTTGAAGGAGAACAAGAGACCCAGTACTTC. Its protein product is CSVEGEQETQYF.

This chain joins TRBV12-3 or TRBV12-4 and TRBJ2-5; tentatively, D is TRBD1 (5 bases). This CDR3 is 15 amino acids long. Trimming stripped 3 bases from V and 2 bases from J, with 13 bases between. CDR3 residues: CASSFGQGGQETQYF. CDR3 coding DNA: TGTGCCAGCAGTTTTGGGCAGGGTGGGCAAGAGACCCAGTACTTC.

This sequence joins TRBV7-2 and TRBJ1-6; D gene uncertain. V was trimmed by 0 bases and J by 6 bases, leaving 9 bases between them. This CDR3 contains 15 residues. Germline lookup yields CDR1 SGHTA and CDR2 FQGNSA. The CDR3 sequence is CASSLASEGNSPLHF. Written as DNA, the CDR3 is TGTGCCAGCAGCTTAGCGTCCGAGGGTAATTCACCCCTCCACTTT.

CDR3 coding DNA: TGTGCCAGCAGCTTAGCGCCTCAGGGACAGGGTTCACCCCTCCACTTT. Amino acids: CASSLAPQGQGSPLHF. This chain connects TRBV7-2 to TRBJ1-6, with 9 bases lining up with TRBD1. Germline V CDR1 and CDR2: SGHTA, FQGNSA. Trimming removed 0 bases from V and 9 bases from J; junction bases left unmatched: 6. The CDR3 runs 16 residues.

The chain couples TRBV13 to TRBJ1-2; 10 nucleotides agree with TRBD1. The germline gives CDR1 PRHDT, CDR2 FYEKMQ (reference sequence). The trim removed 3 bases at V and 6 bases at J, leaving 4 bases unmatched. This CDR3 region has 14 residues. Here the CDR3 DNA reads TGTGCCAGCAGCTTGGACAGGGGGAATCATGGCTACACCTTC. It yields the protein CASSLDRGNHGYTF.

The chain uses TRBV29-1 and TRBJ2-1, with D uncertain. Germline V CDR1 and CDR2: SQVTM, ANQGSEA. The CDR3 contains 11 residues. CDR3 protein: CRVWRPREQFF. CDR3 coding DNA: TGCAGGGTTTGGCGGCCCAGAGAGCAGTTCTTC.

This clonotype was counted between two and nine times. The chain joins TRBV5-6 to TRBJ1-2; 7 nucleotides agree with TRBD1. The J segment lost 4 bases and the V segment lost 0 bases, leaving 9 bases of the junction unmatched. CDR1 is SGHDT and CDR2 is YYEEEE in the germline V gene. This CDR3 comprises 16 residues. The CDR3 DNA reads as TGTGCCAGCAGCTTGGCGGGAGGGGGCGTCTTCTATGGCTACACCTTC. Protein product: CASSLAGGGVFYGYTF.

A word on this clonotype: Because the CDR3's place on the DNA is in doubt, the DNA is left out and the CDR3 is given as listed by TCRdb. The gene calls are TRBV2 and TRBJ1-2. The CDR3 spans 14 residues, counting both ends. Germline-derived CDR1 and CDR2 are SNHLY and FYNNEI. CDR3 region: CASRDQGWAVGANF.

This chain uses TRBV7-2 with TRBJ2-3; D is uncertain. V was cut by 8 bases and J by 1 base, with 16 bases left in between. The CDR3 extends over 15 amino acids. CDR1 and CDR2 from the germline V gene are SGHTA and FQGNSA. Here the CDR3 reads CASSRIPRGTDTQYF. The CDR3 DNA sequence: TGTGCCAGCTCCAGAATCCCTAGGGGCACAGATACGCAGTATTTT.

The V gene is TRBV7-9, the J gene TRBJ2-1, with D maybe TRBD2 (6 bases). With 3 bases removed from V and 7 bases from J, the gap between germline ends came to 19 bases. The CDR3 has 16 amino acids. Germline lookup yields CDR1 SEHNR and CDR2 FQNEAQ (reference sequence). This chain's CDR3 is CASSFSAGGLRNEQFF. In DNA, the CDR3 is TGTGCCAGCAGCTTTTCAGCCGGGGGTTTGAGGAATGAGCAGTTCTTC.

V gene TRBV6-1 combines with J gene TRBJ2-5; D tentatively fits TRBD1 or TRBD2 (6 bases each). The J call could be wrong; TRBJ2-1 is a better fit for the DNA end. Germline CDR1 reads MNHNS; CDR2 reads SASEGT. The CDR3 totals 18 residues. CDR3 residues: CASTGEQGANLLYNEQFF. Here the CDR3 DNA reads TGTGCCAGCACGGGGGAACAGGGCGCTAACCTCCTGTACAATGAGCAGTTCTTC.

This clonotype came up many times. The chain recombines TRBV10-3 with TRBJ2-1; the D gene is possibly TRBD2 (6 bases). The length of the CDR3 is 16 residues. The ends were cut back, 0 bases at V and 4 bases at J, with 13 bases in the middle. Germline V gives CDR1 ENHRY, CDR2 SYGVKD. CDR3 region: CAISESEGRGYNEQFF. The CDR3 nucleotides are TGTGCCATCAGTGAGTCGGAGGGGCGAGGGTACAATGAGCAGTTCTTC.

The chain carries TRBV27 and TRBJ2-4; D is tentatively TRBD1 or TRBD2 (5 bases each). This CDR3 has 13 amino acids. V was clipped by 9 bases and J by 0 bases, with 9 bases between them. Germline CDR1 and CDR2: MNHEY and SMNVEV (reference sequence). The DNA for the CDR3 is TGTGCCAGGGGGGATCTAGCCAAAAACATTCAGTACTTC. This sequence encodes CARGDLAKNIQYF.